Below are 14 T cell receptor beta chains sequenced from a single sample in a study of a mutant IDH1 vaccine in newly diagnosed glioma. For these TCRs, the target antigens are not known. TCRdb's table, derived via immunoSEQ multiplex PCR, lists solely in-frame clones and lacks some. The data contain around 56,000 clones, over 70% of them seen just once; the ten biggest clones take up 3% to 4%. The time point here: week 5, during vaccination. Each dose delivered 300 ug of mutant IDH1 20-mer peptide subcutaneously with imiquimod. The source material was PBMCs, sampled from a glioma patient whose treatment included an IDH1 peptide vaccine. These receptors were taken from a man aged 30 to 39 with glioma.

The CDR3 region is CSGRQGALTGAFF. CDR3 nucleotides: TGCAGCGGAAGACAGGGGGCCCTAACCGGAGCTTTCTTT. V and J are TRBV29-1 and TRBJ1-1; TRBD1 aligns across 10 bases. The V and J ends lost 7 bases and 10 bases, in that order; junction bases with no gene match: 12. The CDR3 covers 13 residues. Germline CDR1 reads SQVTM; CDR2 reads ANQGSEA. Full variable domain (remainder filled in from reference TRBV29-1 and TRBJ1-1): SAVISQKPSRDICQRGTSLTIQCQVDSQVTMMFWYRQQPGQSLTLIATANQGSEATYESGFVIDKFPISRPNLTFSTLTVSNMSPEDSSIYLCSGRQGALTGAFFGQGTRLTVV.

This chain uses TRBV11-2 with TRBJ2-7; D may match TRBD1 or TRBD2 (6 bases each). The CDR3 has 14 residues. Trimming pared 6 bases from V and 0 bases from J, leaving 12 bases between. CDR1 is SGHAT and CDR2 is FQNNGV in the germline V gene. Here the CDR3 DNA reads TGTGCCAGCAGGAAGGGGGGTTCCTCCTACGAGCAGTACTTC. Translating it yields CASRKGGSSYEQYF.

This clone counts as medium-sized. The chain is built from TRBV7-8 and TRBJ1-3; no clear D gene. This CDR3 contains 16 residues. Germline V gene lookup returns CDR1 SGHVS and CDR2 FQNEAQ. The V end lost 5 bases, the J end lost 0 bases, and 14 bases lay between the germline ends. For the CDR3, the DNA is TGTGCCAGCAGCCAACCGGACGGAGTCTCTGGAAACACCATATATTTT. Its protein is CASSQPDGVSGNTIYF.

In this sample, this clone turned up a few times. V and J are TRBV18 and TRBJ2-6, with D tentatively TRBD1 or TRBD2 (5 bases each). This CDR3 has 16 residues. Trimming pared 3 bases from V and 0 bases from J, leaving 9 bases between. The germline V gene encodes CDR1 KGHSH and CDR2 LQKENI. CDR3 residues: CASSPGPRSGANVLTF. In DNA form, the CDR3 reads TGTGCCAGCTCACCGGGACCCCGCTCTGGGGCCAACGTCCTGACTTTC.

This chain connects TRBV6-5 to TRBJ2-7, with D tentatively TRBD1 (5 bases). The CDR3 runs 11 residues. The germline V and J ends were trimmed by 6 bases and 7 bases, with 10 bases remaining between them. The germline CDR1 and CDR2 sequences are MNHEY and SVGAGI. CDR3 coding DNA: TGTGCCAGCAGACAGGCTCTTGAGCAGTACTTC. As protein: CASRQALEQYF.

The rearrangement uses TRBV10-2 and TRBJ1-2; weak D call: TRBD1 (6 bases). The germline gives CDR1 WSHSY, CDR2 SAAADI. V lost 3 bases and J lost 4, with 12 bases in between. The CDR3 runs to 14 residues. CDR3 nucleotide sequence: TGCGCCAGCAGTGAAGGGACACTATTCTATGGCTACACCTTC. This translates into CASSEGTLFYGYTF.

The rearrangement joins TRBV21-1 to TRBJ1-1. TRBV21-1 is marked as a pseudogene. This CDR3 region has 14 residues. For the CDR3, the DNA is TGTGCCAGCAGCAAAGCGCGGGGGGGCACTGAAGCTTTCTTT. Protein product: CASSKARGGTEAFF.

V gene TRBV6-4 combines with J gene TRBJ2-2; TRBD1 is a possible D gene (6 bases). CDR1 is MRHNA, CDR2 SNTAGT, per germline. CDR3 length: 15 amino acids. V lost 8 bases and J 1 base, leaving 14 bases between the germline ends. The CDR3 DNA follows: TGTGCCAGCCCCAAGGACAGATTGAACACCGGGGAGCTGTTTTTT. This sequence encodes CASPKDRLNTGELFF.

This chain connects TRBV2 to TRBJ1-2; D uncertain. The CDR3 covers 13 residues. Germline CDR1 is SNHLY and CDR2 is FYNNEI. V lost 6 bases and J 8 bases, leaving 16 bases between the germline ends. The CDR3 is CASREVPSGGYTF. The CDR3 nucleotides read TGTGCCAGCAGGGAGGTCCCCTCGGGAGGCTACACCTTC.

The chain joins TRBV15 to TRBJ1-2, with 11 bases that match TRBD1. The V and J ends lost 2 bases and 7 bases, in that order; junction bases with no gene match: 6. Germline CDR1 reads LNHNV; CDR2 reads YYDKDF (reference sequence). The CDR3 has 15 residues. Here the CDR3 DNA reads TGTGCCACCAGCAGATCGGGACAGGGGGAAGTTGGCTACACCTTC. This encodes CATSRSGQGEVGYTF.

The V and J genes are TRBV2 and TRBJ1-6; 8 nucleotides match TRBD1. CDR1 SNHLY and CDR2 FYNNEI come from the germline V gene. V shed 2 bases and J 10 bases; nucleotides not matched to a gene: 10. The CDR3 totals 16 residues. Here the CDR3 DNA reads TGTGCCAGCAGTGAAAACGGGGGACAGGTCGGATCACCCCTCCACTTT. Its protein is CASSENGGQVGSPLHF.

This clone was detected only a few times. The rearrangement links TRBV27 to TRBJ1-1; 7 nucleotides line up with TRBD1. CDR3 size: 15 residues. Germline V gene sequence: CDR1 MNHEY, CDR2 SMNVEV (reference sequence). V gave up 2 bases and J gave up 5 bases; unmatched junction bases: 8. CDR3 nucleotide sequence: TGTGCCAGCAGTTTAGAGAGGGGGCTAGATACTGAAGCTTTCTTT. The encoded protein is CASSLERGLDTEAFF.

This sequence joins TRBV7-2 and TRBJ1-6, with D uncertain. Trimming shortened V by 0 bases and J by 10 bases, and 13 bases separated the two germline ends. Germline CDR1 and CDR2: SGHTA and FQGNSA. The CDR3 has 15 residues. The CDR3 here is CASSLAPVFGSPLHF. The DNA for the CDR3 is TGTGCCAGCAGCTTAGCCCCCGTATTCGGATCACCCCTCCACTTT.

This chain uses TRBV11-2 with TRBJ2-5; D not resolved. From germline, CDR1 is SGHAT and CDR2 FQNNGV. The CDR3 runs 13 residues. Deletions cut 3 bases from V and 5 bases from J, with 10 bases between. CDR3 protein: CASSFRLEETQYF. The CDR3 DNA reads TGTGCCAGCAGCTTTAGGCTTGAGGAGACCCAGTACTTC.